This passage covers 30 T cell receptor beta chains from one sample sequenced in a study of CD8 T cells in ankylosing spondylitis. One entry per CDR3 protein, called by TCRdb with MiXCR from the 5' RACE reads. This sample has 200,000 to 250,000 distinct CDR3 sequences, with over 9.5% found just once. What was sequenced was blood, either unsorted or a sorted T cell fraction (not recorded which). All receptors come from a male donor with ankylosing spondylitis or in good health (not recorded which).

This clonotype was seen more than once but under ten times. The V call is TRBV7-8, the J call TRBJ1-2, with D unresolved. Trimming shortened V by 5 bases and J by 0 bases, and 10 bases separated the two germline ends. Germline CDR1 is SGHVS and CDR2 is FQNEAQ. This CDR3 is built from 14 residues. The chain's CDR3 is CASSPHTTNYGYTF. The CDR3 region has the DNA TGTGCCAGCAGCCCACACACCACTAACTATGGCTACACCTTC.

Here the CDR3 reads CASSVGQGRNYGYTF. The CDR3 DNA is TGTGCCAGCAGCGTAGGGCAGGGGAGGAACTATGGCTACACCTTC. This chain links TRBV9 with TRBJ1-2, with D possibly TRBD1 on 6 matching bases. Trimming pared 0 bases from V and 2 bases from J, leaving 11 bases between. The germline CDR1 and CDR2 sequences are SGDLS and YYNGEE. This CDR3 is built from 15 residues.

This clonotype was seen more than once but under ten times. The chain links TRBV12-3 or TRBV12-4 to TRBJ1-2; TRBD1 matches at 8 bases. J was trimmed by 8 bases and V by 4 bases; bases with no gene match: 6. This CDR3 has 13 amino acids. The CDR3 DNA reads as TGTGCCAGCAGTTACCAGGGGGCTGAGGGCTACACCTTC. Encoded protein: CASSYQGAEGYTF.

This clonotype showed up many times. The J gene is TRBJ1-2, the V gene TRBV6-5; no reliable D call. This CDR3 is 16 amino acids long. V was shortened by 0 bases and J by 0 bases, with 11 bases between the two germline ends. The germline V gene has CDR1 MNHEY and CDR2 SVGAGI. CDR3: CASSYSKQTANYGYTF. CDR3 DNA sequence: TGTGCCAGCAGTTACTCCAAGCAGACCGCTAACTATGGCTACACCTTC.

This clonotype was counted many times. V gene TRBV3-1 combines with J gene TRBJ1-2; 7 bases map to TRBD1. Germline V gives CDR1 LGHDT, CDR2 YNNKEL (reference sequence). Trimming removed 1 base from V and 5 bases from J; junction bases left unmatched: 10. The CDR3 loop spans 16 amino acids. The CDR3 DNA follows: TGTGCCAGCAGCCAAGGCGCAAACCGGGACAGATATGGCTACACCTTC. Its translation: CASSQGANRDRYGYTF.

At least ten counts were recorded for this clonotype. The CDR3: CASSILAGGPTGELFF. The CDR3 bases are TGTGCCAGCAGCATCCTAGCGGGGGGGCCTACCGGGGAGCTGTTTTTT. This chain connects TRBV7-2 to TRBJ2-2; TRBD2 matches at 12 bases. J gave up 5 bases and V 5 bases, and 6 bases lay outside the gene matches. This CDR3 comprises 16 residues. Germline V CDR1 and CDR2: SGHTA, FQGNSA.

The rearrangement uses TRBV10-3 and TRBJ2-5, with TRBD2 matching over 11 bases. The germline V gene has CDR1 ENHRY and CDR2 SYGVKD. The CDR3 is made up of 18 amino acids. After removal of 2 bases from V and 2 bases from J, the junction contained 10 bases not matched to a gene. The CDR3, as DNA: TGTGCCATCAGTGAGGGTTTAGCGGGGGGGTCGGAGCAAGAGACCCAGTACTTC. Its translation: CAISEGLAGGSEQETQYF.

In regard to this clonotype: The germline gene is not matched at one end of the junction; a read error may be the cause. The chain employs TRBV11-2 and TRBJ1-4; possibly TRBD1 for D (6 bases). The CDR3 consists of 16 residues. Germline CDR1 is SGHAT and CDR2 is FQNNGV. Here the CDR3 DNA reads TGTGCCAGCAGCTCGGGGGCCACAGAAGTCAATGAAAAACCGTTTTTT. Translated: CASSSGATEVNEKPFF.

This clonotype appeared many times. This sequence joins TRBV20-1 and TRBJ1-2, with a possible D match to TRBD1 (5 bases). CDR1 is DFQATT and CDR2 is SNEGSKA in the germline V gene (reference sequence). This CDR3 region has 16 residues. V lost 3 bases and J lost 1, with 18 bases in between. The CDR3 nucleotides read TGCAGTGCTAGTGGGGACCTACTTCGGGATAACTATGGCTACACCTTC. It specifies CSASGDLLRDNYGYTF.

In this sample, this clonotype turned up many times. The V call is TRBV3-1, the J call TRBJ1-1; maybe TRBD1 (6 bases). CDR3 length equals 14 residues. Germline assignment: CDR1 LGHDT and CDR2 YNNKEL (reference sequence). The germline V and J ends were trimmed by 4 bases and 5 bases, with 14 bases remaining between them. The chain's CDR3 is CASSPPRGRTEAFF. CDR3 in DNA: TGTGCCAGCAGCCCCCCGCGGGGGCGGACTGAAGCTTTCTTT.

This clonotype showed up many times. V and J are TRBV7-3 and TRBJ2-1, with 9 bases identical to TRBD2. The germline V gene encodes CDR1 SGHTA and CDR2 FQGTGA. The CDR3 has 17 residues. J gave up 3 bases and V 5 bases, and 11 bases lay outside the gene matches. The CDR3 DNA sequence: TGTGCCAGCAGCGGACGAGCGGGGGGCTCTAACTACAATGAGCAGTTCTTC. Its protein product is CASSGRAGGSNYNEQFF.

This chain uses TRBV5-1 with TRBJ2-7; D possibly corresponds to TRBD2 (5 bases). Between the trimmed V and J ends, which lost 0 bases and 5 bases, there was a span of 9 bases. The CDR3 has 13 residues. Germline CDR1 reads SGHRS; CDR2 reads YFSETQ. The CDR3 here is CASSLVGSHEQYF. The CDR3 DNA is TGCGCCAGCAGCTTGGTGGGGAGCCACGAGCAGTACTTC.

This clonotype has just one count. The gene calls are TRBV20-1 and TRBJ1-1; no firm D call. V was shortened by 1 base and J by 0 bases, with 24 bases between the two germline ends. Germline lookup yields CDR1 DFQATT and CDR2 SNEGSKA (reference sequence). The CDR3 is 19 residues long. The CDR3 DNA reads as TGCAGTGCTAGAGCCCACTTTTTTGGACGAAGTGACATGAACACTGAAGCTTTCTTT. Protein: CSARAHFFGRSDMNTEAFF.

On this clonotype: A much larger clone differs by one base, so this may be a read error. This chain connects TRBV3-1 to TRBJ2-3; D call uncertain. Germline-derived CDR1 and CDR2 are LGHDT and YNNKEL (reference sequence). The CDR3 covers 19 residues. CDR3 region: CASSQDFFPGASTVDTQSF. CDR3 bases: TGTGCCAGCAGCCAAGATTTCTTTCCCGGAGCGTCGACGGTGGATACGCAGTCTTTT.

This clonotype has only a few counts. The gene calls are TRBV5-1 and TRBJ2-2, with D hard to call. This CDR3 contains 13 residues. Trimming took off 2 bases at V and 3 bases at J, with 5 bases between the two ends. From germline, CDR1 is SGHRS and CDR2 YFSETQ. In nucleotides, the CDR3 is TGCGCCAGCAGCTTAAGGTACACCGGGGAGCTGTTTTTT. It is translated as CASSLRYTGELFF. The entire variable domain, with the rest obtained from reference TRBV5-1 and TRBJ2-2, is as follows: KAGVTQTPRYLIKTRGQQVTLSCSPISGHRSVSWYQQTPGQGLQFLFEYFSETQRNKGNFPGRFSGRQFSNSRSEMNVSTLELGDSALYLCASSLRYTGELFFGEGSRLTVL.

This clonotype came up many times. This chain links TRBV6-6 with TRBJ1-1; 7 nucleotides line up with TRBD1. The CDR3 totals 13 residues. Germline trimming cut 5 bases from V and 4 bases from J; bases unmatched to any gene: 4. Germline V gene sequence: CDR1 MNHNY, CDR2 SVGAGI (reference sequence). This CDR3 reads CASSPDRATEAFF. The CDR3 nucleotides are TGTGCCAGCAGTCCCGACAGGGCCACTGAAGCTTTCTTT.

The CDR3 protein is CSARVDGSGNTIYF. The CDR3 DNA sequence: TGCAGTGCTAGAGTCGACGGCTCTGGAAACACCATATATTTT. The chain uses TRBV20-1 and TRBJ1-3; no definite D call. The V and J ends lost 1 base and 0 bases respectively, with 7 bases between them. Germline V lookup: CDR1 DFQATT, CDR2 SNEGSKA (reference sequence). The CDR3 is 14 amino acids.

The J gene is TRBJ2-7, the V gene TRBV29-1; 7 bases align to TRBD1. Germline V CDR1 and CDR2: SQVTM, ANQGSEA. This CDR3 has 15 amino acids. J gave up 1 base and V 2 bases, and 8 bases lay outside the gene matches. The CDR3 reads CSVEMTGNRSYEQYF. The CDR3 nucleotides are TGCAGCGTTGAAATGACAGGGAATAGGTCCTACGAGCAGTACTTC.

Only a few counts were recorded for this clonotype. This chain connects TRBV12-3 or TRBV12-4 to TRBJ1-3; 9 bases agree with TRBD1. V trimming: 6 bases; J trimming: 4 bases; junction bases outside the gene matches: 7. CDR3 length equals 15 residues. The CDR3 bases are TGTGCCAGCAGCTCAACCGGGACAGGGGGAAACACCATATATTTT. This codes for CASSSTGTGGNTIYF.

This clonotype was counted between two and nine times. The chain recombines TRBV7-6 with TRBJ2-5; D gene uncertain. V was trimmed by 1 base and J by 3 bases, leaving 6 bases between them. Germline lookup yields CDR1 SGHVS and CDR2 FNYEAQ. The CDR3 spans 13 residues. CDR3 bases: TGTGCCAGCAGCTTAGTGATCGAAGAGACCCAGTACTTC. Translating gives CASSLVIEETQYF.

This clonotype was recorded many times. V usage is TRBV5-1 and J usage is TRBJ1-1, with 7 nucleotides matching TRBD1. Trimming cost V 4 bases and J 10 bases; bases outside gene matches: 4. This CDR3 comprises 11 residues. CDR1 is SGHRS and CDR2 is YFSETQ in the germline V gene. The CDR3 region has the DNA TGCGCCAGCAGCCTAGGGACAGCAGCTTTCTTT. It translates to CASSLGTAAFF.

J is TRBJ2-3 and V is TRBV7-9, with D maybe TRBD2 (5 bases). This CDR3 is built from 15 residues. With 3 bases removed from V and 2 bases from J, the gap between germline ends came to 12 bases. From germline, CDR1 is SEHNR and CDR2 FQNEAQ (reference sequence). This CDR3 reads CASSFPIGDTDTQYF. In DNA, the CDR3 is TGTGCCAGCAGCTTCCCCATCGGGGACACAGATACGCAGTATTTT.

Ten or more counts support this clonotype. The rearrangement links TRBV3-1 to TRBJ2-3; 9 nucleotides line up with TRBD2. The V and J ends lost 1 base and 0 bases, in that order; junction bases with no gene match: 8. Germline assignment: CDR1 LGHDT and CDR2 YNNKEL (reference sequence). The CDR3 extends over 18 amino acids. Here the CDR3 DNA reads TGTGCCAGCAGCCAAGGGCGGGGGGGCCGGTTTAGCACAGATACGCAGTATTTT. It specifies CASSQGRGGRFSTDTQYF.

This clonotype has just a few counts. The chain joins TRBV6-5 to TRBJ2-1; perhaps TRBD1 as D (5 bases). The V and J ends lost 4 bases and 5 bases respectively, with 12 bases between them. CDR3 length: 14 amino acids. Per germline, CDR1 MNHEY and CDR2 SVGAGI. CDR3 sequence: CASSSPGQDNEQFF. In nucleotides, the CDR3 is TGTGCCAGCAGTTCCCCCGGACAAGACAATGAGCAGTTCTTC.

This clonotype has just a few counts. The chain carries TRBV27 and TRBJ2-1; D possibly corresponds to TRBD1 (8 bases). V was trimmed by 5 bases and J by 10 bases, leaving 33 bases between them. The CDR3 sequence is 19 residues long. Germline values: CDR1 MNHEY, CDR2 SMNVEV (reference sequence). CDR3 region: CASSSQSRGHGGAFEEQFF. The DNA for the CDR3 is TGTGCCAGCAGTAGCCAGAGCAGGGGGCATGGGGGGGCCTTTGAGGAGCAGTTCTTC.

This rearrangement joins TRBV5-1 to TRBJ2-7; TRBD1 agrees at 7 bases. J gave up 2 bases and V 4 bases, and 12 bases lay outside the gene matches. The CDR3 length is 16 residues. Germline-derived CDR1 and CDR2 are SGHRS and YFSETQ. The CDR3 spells CASSPRFGTATYEQYF. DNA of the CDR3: TGCGCCAGCAGCCCAAGGTTCGGGACAGCTACCTACGAGCAGTACTTC.

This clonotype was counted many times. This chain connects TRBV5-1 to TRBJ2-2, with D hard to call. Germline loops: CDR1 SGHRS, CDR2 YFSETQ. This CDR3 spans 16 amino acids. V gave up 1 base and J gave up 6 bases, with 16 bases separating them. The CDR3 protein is CASSLNSDVRSGELFF. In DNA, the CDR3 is TGCGCCAGCAGCTTGAATTCTGACGTGCGGTCCGGGGAGCTGTTTTTT.

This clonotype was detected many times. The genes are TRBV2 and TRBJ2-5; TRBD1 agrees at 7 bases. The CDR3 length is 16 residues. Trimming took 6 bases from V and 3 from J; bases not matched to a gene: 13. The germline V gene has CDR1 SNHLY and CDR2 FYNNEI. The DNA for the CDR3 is TGTGCCAGCAGCCCCCTGGAGAGGGGGCTCAAAGAGACCCAGTACTTC. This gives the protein CASSPLERGLKETQYF. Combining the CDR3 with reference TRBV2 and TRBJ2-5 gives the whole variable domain EPEVTQTPSHQVTQMGQEVILRCVPISNHLYFYWYRQILGQKVEFLVSFYNNEISEKSEIFDDQFSVERPDGSNFTLKIRSTKLEDSAMYFCASSPLERGLKETQYFGPGTRLLVL.

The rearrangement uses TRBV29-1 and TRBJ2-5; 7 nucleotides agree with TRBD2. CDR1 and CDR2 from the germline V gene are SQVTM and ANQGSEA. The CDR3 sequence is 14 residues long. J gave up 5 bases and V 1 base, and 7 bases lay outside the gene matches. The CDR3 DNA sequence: TGCAGCGTTGAAGGGGGGTACGGGGGGGAGACCCAGTACTTC. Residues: CSVEGGYGGETQYF.

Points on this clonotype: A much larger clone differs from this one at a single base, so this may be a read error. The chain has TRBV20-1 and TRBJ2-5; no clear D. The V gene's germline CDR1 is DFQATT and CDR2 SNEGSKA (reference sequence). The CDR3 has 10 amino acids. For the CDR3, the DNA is TGCAGTGGAGATGACGCCACCCAGAACTTC. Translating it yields CSGDDATQNF.